Following are 20 T cell receptor beta chains from one sample sequenced in a study of blood T cell repertoires in COVID-19. Repertoires were generated with immunoSEQ multiplex PCR, while TCRdb's copy carries only in-frame clones and drops some. The sample lists around 160,000 clones; 65% to 85% were seen once. Sequencing was performed on PBMCs or T cells enriched from blood (not recorded which). These receptors came from a woman aged 45 to 65 who had been exposed to COVID-19.

The chain combines TRBV18 with TRBJ1-2; unclear D gene. Looked up from germline, CDR1 is KGHSH and CDR2 is LQKENI. Trimming removed 3 bases at V and 6 bases at J, with 8 bases between. The CDR3 contains 12 residues. The chain's CDR3 is CASSPTGDGYTF. The CDR3 nucleotides are TGTGCCAGCTCACCTACGGGAGATGGCTACACCTTC.

The J gene is TRBJ2-1, the V gene TRBV6-5; 8 bases agree with TRBD2. Germline trimming cut 5 bases from V and 15 bases from J; bases unmatched to any gene: 9. CDR3 length equals 12 residues. Germline CDR1 is MNHEY and CDR2 is SVGAGI. This chain's CDR3 is CASSSLGTSVFF. The CDR3 coding sequence is TGTGCCAGCAGTAGTTTGGGGACTAGTGTGTTCTTC.

The chain links TRBV4-1 to TRBJ1-4, with D possibly matching TRBD1 (5 bases). This CDR3 has 18 amino acids. CDR1 and CDR2 (germline): MGHRA, YSYEKL. Deletions cut 0 bases from V and 0 bases from J, with 14 bases between. The CDR3 nucleotides are TGCGCCAGCAGCCAAGATGGCCGGTGGGGGGCAACTAATGAAAAACTGTTTTTT. Residues: CASSQDGRWGATNEKLFF.

The chain has TRBV19 and TRBJ1-2; 12 bases agree with TRBD1. This CDR3 has 15 amino acids. From germline, CDR1 is LNHDA and CDR2 SQIVND (reference sequence). The ends lost 4 bases at V and 5 bases at J; junction bases unmatched: 5. The CDR3 region has the DNA TGTGCCAGTAGTACTGGGGACAGGGGGCTTTATGGCTACACCTTC. Amino acids: CASSTGDRGLYGYTF.

This rearrangement joins TRBV18 to TRBJ1-5; the match to TRBD1 covers 7 bases. CDR1 is KGHSH and CDR2 is LQKENI in the germline V gene. V lost 2 bases to trimming and J lost 3 bases; unmatched junction nucleotides: 10. The length of the CDR3 is 17 residues. The CDR3 protein is CASSPGVRGQNNQPQHF. CDR3 in DNA: TGTGCCAGCTCACCAGGTGTGAGGGGACAGAACAATCAGCCCCAGCATTTT.

About this clone: The sample contains more than one DNA sequence encoding this CDR3. The chain is built from TRBV5-1 and TRBJ1-2; D might be TRBD1 (5 bases). The CDR3 contains 13 residues. V was trimmed by 4 bases and J by 4 bases, leaving 11 bases between them. Germline V lookup: CDR1 SGHRS, CDR2 YFSETQ. The CDR3 loop is CASSQGQGYGYTF. CDR3 DNA sequence: TGCGCCAGCAGCCAAGGACAAGGCTATGGCTACACCTTC. Combining the CDR3 with reference TRBV5-1 and TRBJ1-2 gives the whole variable domain KAGVTQTPRYLIKTRGQQVTLSCSPISGHRSVSWYQQTPGQGLQFLFEYFSETQRNKGNFPGRFSGRQFSNSRSEMNVSTLELGDSALYLCASSQGQGYGYTFGSGTRLTVV.

The table lists this clone with a count of one. The gene calls are TRBV18 and TRBJ2-7; a possible D gene is TRBD1 (6 bases). Germline V gene data show CDR1 as KGHSH and CDR2 as LQKENI. The V gene lost 6 bases and the J gene lost 3 bases, with 18 bases spanning the gap. This CDR3 comprises 15 residues. As DNA, the CDR3 is TGTGCCAGCTCCCCATACAGGGAAGGGGACTACGAGCAGTACTTC. It specifies CASSPYREGDYEQYF.

This clone was counted once. The rearrangement links TRBV10-3 to TRBJ2-3; D gene unclear. Deletions cut 5 bases from V and 4 bases from J, with 16 bases between. Per the germline V gene, CDR1 is ENHRY and CDR2 is SYGVKD. The CDR3 has 15 residues. The CDR3 DNA is TGTGCCATCAGTTCAGGTGGATTCGGTTCAGATACGCAGTATTTT. Its translation: CAISSGGFGSDTQYF.

For this clone: This specimen includes other DNA sequences encoding the same CDR3. V and J are TRBV10-3 and TRBJ2-7; D is undetermined. V lost 3 bases and J lost 1, with 4 bases in between. Germline CDR1 is ENHRY and CDR2 is SYGVKD. This CDR3 is built from 12 residues. CDR3 loop: CAISDSSYEQYF. The CDR3, as DNA: TGTGCCATCAGTGATAGTTCCTACGAGCAGTACTTC.

The chain carries TRBV5-1 and TRBJ2-1; 10 positions match TRBD2. This CDR3 is built from 15 residues. In germline, CDR1 is SGHRS, CDR2 YFSETQ. V was pared by 1 base and J by 12 bases, with 10 bases of the junction left unmatched. The CDR3 nucleotides are TGCGCCAGCAGCTTGTCGTTAGCGGGGGGCGTTGGGCAGTTCTTC. Amino acids: CASSLSLAGGVGQFF.

The J gene is TRBJ2-4, the V gene TRBV5-4; 12 nucleotides align to TRBD2. V gave up 0 bases and J gave up 3 bases; unmatched junction bases: 10. The germline V gene has CDR1 SGHNT and CDR2 YYREEE (reference sequence). This CDR3 has 19 amino acids. The CDR3 here is CASSLGRLAGGLGKNIQYF. CDR3 bases: TGTGCCAGCAGCTTGGGAAGGCTAGCGGGGGGGCTCGGCAAAAACATTCAGTACTTC.

The genes are TRBV30 and TRBJ1-3, with a weak D call TRBD1 (6 bases). Germline V gene lookup returns CDR1 GTSNPN and CDR2 SVGIG (reference sequence). V was cut by 5 bases and J by 5 bases, with 13 bases left in between. This CDR3 is 13 amino acids long. The DNA of the CDR3 is TGTGCCTGGGGAAACAGGGAACGAAACACCATATATTTT. This sequence encodes CAWGNRERNTIYF.

The chain recombines TRBV3-1 (or the pseudogene TRBV3-2) with TRBJ2-7; D not certain. The CDR3 is 16 residues long. CDR1 and CDR2 from the germline V gene are LGHDT and YNNKEL (reference sequence). V gave up 0 bases and J gave up 0 bases, with 12 bases separating them. CDR3 DNA: TGTGCCAGCAGCCAAGATAGAAGTTACCGCTCCTACGAGCAGTACTTC. As protein: CASSQDRSYRSYEQYF.

The rearrangement links TRBV11-2 to TRBJ2-5, with 9 bases matching TRBD2. This CDR3 region has 15 residues. Germline V CDR1 and CDR2: SGHAT, FQNNGV. V dropped 5 bases and J dropped 1; count of bases not matched to a gene: 5. CDR3 nucleotides: TGTGCCAGCAGCCCAGCGGGAGGACCCCAAGAGACCCAGTACTTC. This translates into CASSPAGGPQETQYF.

V is TRBV2 and J is TRBJ1-1; 8 bases are shared with TRBD1. The V gene end was trimmed by 8 bases and the J gene end by 1 base; junction bases not matched to a gene: 6. The CDR3 extends over 14 amino acids. Germline V lookup: CDR1 SNHLY, CDR2 FYNNEI. The DNA of the CDR3 is TGTGCCAGCCGACAGGGGAGGGGGAACACTGAAGCTTTCTTT. It yields the protein CASRQGRGNTEAFF. Drawing the rest from reference TRBV2 and TRBJ1-1, the complete variable domain is EPEVTQTPSHQVTQMGQEVILRCVPISNHLYFYWYRQILGQKVEFLVSFYNNEISEKSEIFDDQFSVERPDGSNFTLKIRSTKLEDSAMYFCASRQGRGNTEAFFGQGTRLTVV.

This clone was recorded a few times. The V call is TRBV5-1, the J call TRBJ2-2; TRBD2 matches at 12 bases. V shed 4 bases and J 2 bases; nucleotides not matched to a gene: 6. CDR3 length: 17 amino acids. Looked up from germline, CDR1 is SGHRS and CDR2 is YFSETQ. This CDR3 is CASSHRTSGTNTGELFF. CDR3 DNA sequence: TGCGCCAGCAGCCACCGGACTAGCGGGACTAACACCGGGGAGCTGTTTTTT.

The rearrangement links TRBV19 to TRBJ1-4, with no clear D. In germline, CDR1 is LNHDA, CDR2 SQIVND (reference sequence). The CDR3 extends over 15 amino acids. V lost 3 bases, J lost 4 bases, and 12 bases lay in between. The CDR3 DNA reads as TGTGCCAGTAGTATGGGTCTCGGGGTTAATGAAAAACTGTTTTTT. Translation gives CASSMGLGVNEKLFF.

This clone came up many times. The rearrangement links TRBV19 to TRBJ2-4; D remains ambiguous. Germline V CDR1 and CDR2: LNHDA, SQIVND (reference sequence). Trimming shortened V by 6 bases and J by 1 base, and 10 bases separated the two germline ends. The CDR3 length is 14 residues. In DNA form, the CDR3 reads TGTGCCAGTAGCCTCGCCGCGGCCAAAAACATTCAGTACTTC. Its translation is CASSLAAAKNIQYF.

The chain links TRBV20-1 to TRBJ2-5, with a weak D call TRBD2 (5 bases). Trimming left V 6 bases short and J 10 bases short, with 15 bases between. Looked up from germline, CDR1 is DFQATT and CDR2 is SNEGSKA (reference sequence). The CDR3 is 11 residues long. The CDR3 loop reads CSAGFEGSQYF. In DNA, the CDR3 is TGCAGTGCCGGATTCGAAGGGAGCCAGTACTTC.

This rearrangement joins TRBV14 to TRBJ1-4, with D tentatively TRBD1 (6 bases). The CDR3 contains 14 residues. V was trimmed by 4 bases and J by 4 bases, leaving 10 bases between them. Germline assignment: CDR1 SGHDN and CDR2 FVKESK. The CDR3 bases are TGTGCCAGCAGCCCTCAGGGGCGTAATGAAAAACTGTTTTTT. The encoded protein is CASSPQGRNEKLFF.